Listed below are T cell receptor beta chains from one sample, sequenced in a study of blood T cell repertoires in COVID-19. TCRdb keeps only in-frame clones here, not all; method: immunoSEQ multiplex PCR. The sample carries around 95,000 clones, roughly 80% recorded once. Sample: peripheral blood. The receptors shown here come from an elderly woman with acute or convalescent COVID-19. Each CDR3 is given with its conserved first and last residue. D genes are given only for firm matches. Size tells how often a clone was seen (once, few, many) or the class of an expanded clone, and some rows leave it out.

clone size	V gene	J gene	D gene	CDR3 protein	CDR3 DNA
.	TRBV20-1	TRBJ1-1	.	CSASSSRGDTEAFF	TGCAGTGCTAGTAGCTCTCGAGGCGACACTGAAGCTTTCTTT
.	TRBV6-5	TRBJ1-4	.	CASSIQGYRDEKLFF	TGTGCCAGCAGTATACAGGGTTACCGGGATGAAAAACTGTTTTTT
.	TRBV4-3	TRBJ2-3	TRBD2	CASSQDAGGARDTQYF	TGCGCCAGCAGCCAAGACGCCGGGGGGGCTCGAGATACGCAGTATTTT
few	TRBV27	TRBJ1-2	.	CASSRPPGRDFYGYTF	TGTGCCAGCAGCCGTCCCCCGGGCAGGGACTTCTATGGCTACACCTTC
.	TRBV7-9	TRBJ2-5	TRBD2	CASSPGTSLRETQYF	TGTGCCAGCAGTCCCGGGACTAGTCTCCGAGAGACCCAGTACTTC
.	TRBV2	TRBJ1-5	.	CASTPDRYSNQPQHF	TGTGCCAGCACTCCGGACAGATATAGCAATCAGCCCCAGCATTTT
.	TRBV11-2	TRBJ2-7	.	CASSLGRGYEQYF	TGTGCCAGCAGCTTAGGCAGGGGCTACGAGCAGTACTTC
.	TRBV6-5	TRBJ1-2	.	CASSKGGDYGYTF	TGTGCCAGCAGTAAGGGAGGGGACTATGGCTACACCTTC
.	TRBV5-5	TRBJ1-1	TRBD1	CASSLPGTGNTEAFF	TGTGCCAGCAGCTTGCCGGGGACAGGTAACACTGAAGCTTTCTTT
.	TRBV2	TRBJ1-3	.	CASSDMGSSGNTIYF	TGTGCCAGCAGTGACATGGGGAGCTCTGGAAACACCATATATTTT
.	TRBV6-5	TRBJ1-5	.	CASSYIGGNNQPQHF	TGTGCCAGCAGTTACATAGGAGGGAACAATCAGCCCCAGCATTTT
.	TRBV25-1	TRBJ1-3	.	CASSDLRTGNTIYF	TGTGCCAGCAGTGATTTGAGGACAGGAAACACCATATATTTT
.	TRBV5-1	TRBJ2-7	TRBD2	CASSLGGTSGEEQYF	TGCGCCAGCAGCTTGGGGGGGACTAGCGGGGAAGAGCAGTACTTC
.	TRBV6-2/TRBV6-3	TRBJ1-2	.	CASSYSPVSGSYGYTF	TGTGCCAGCAGTTACTCTCCGGTCTCTGGGAGTTATGGCTACACCTTC
.	TRBV14	TRBJ1-5	.	CASRAGARGPQHF	TGTGCCAGCAGAGCCGGAGCGAGAGGGCCCCAGCATTTT
.	TRBV4-3	TRBJ1-5	.	CASSQDGNQPQHF	TGCGCCAGCAGCCAAGACGGGAATCAGCCCCAGCATTTT
.	TRBV28	TRBJ1-2	TRBD1	CASSGGGTGFVGYTF	TGTGCCAGCAGTGGAGGTGGGACAGGGTTTGTTGGCTACACCTTC
.	TRBV5-1	TRBJ1-1	.	CASSSTRGTEAFF	TGCGCCAGCAGCTCGACCCGGGGAACTGAAGCTTTCTTT
few	TRBV19	TRBJ1-5	TRBD1	CASTIGTVWSNQPQHF	TGTGCCAGTACCATAGGGACAGTGTGGTCCAATCAGCCCCAGCATTTT
.	TRBV6-2/TRBV6-3	TRBJ1-2	TRBD1	CASSDPDREAYGYTF	TGTGCCAGCAGTGACCCAGACAGGGAAGCTTATGGCTACACCTTC
.	TRBV5-8	TRBJ1-2	.	CASSSGPGGYTF	TGTGCCAGCAGCTCCGGGCCGGGGGGCTACACCTTC
few	TRBV18	TRBJ2-7	TRBD1	CASSPPGTGINEQYF	TGTGCCAGCTCACCCCCCGGGACAGGGATCAACGAGCAGTACTTC
.	TRBV30	TRBJ1-5	.	CAWSVRGSFQPQHF	TGTGCCTGGAGTGTCAGGGGTAGTTTTCAGCCCCAGCATTTT
.	TRBV6-5	TRBJ1-1	TRBD1	CASSFSTGGEPEAFF	TGTGCCAGCAGTTTCTCGACAGGGGGCGAGCCTGAAGCTTTCTTT
.	TRBV10-3	TRBJ1-2	TRBD1	CAISGTGPHYGYTF	TGTGCCATCAGTGGGACAGGGCCCCACTATGGCTACACCTTC
.	TRBV28	TRBJ1-6	.	CASSPRAGPWVNSPLHF	TGTGCCAGCAGCCCACGCGCAGGCCCCTGGGTTAATTCACCCCTCCACTTT
.	TRBV27	TRBJ2-7	.	CASSTDSSYEQYF	TGTGCCAGCAGTACGGACAGCTCCTACGAGCAGTACTTC
.	TRBV6-6	TRBJ1-2	.	CASSYQTGERNYGYTF	TGTGCCAGCAGTTACCAAACAGGTGAACGTAACTATGGCTACACCTTC
.	TRBV5-6	TRBJ2-2	.	CASTLGQQWGELFF	TGTGCCAGTACGCTTGGCCAACAGTGGGGGGAGCTGTTTTTT
once	TRBV5-1	TRBJ2-2	TRBD2	CALNLWLAGNSNTGELFF	TGCGCCCTTAATCTTTGGCTAGCGGGGAATTCGAACACCGGGGAGCTGTTTTTT
.	TRBV4-1	TRBJ1-1	.	CASSQEEQSGEAFF	TGCGCCAGCAGCCAAGAGGAACAGTCCGGCGAAGCTTTCTTT
.	TRBV18	TRBJ2-5	.	CASSLSPPSSRGETQYF	TGTGCCAGCTCACTTTCCCCCCCGAGTTCTAGGGGGGAGACCCAGTACTTC
.	TRBV6-5	TRBJ2-1	TRBD2	CASSRTSGGYNEQFF	TGTGCCAGCAGCCGGACTAGCGGGGGCTACAATGAGCAGTTCTTC
.	TRBV28	TRBJ1-2	.	CASSLMQANYGYTF	TGTGCCAGCAGTTTGATGCAGGCTAACTATGGCTACACCTTC
.	TRBV28	TRBJ2-2	TRBD1	CASSRTGPNTGELFF	TGTGCCAGCAGCAGGACAGGGCCCAACACCGGGGAGCTGTTTTTT
.	TRBV7-9	TRBJ1-3	TRBD1	CASSPRDRRNTIYF	TGTGCCAGCAGCCCCCGGGACAGGAGAAACACCATATATTTT
.	TRBV3-1/TRBV3-2	TRBJ2-3	TRBD1	CASRGTGGADTQYF	TGTGCCAGCAGAGGGACAGGGGGCGCAGATACGCAGTATTTT
.	TRBV6-2/TRBV6-3	TRBJ2-3	TRBD2	CASSRDPGTSGGAADTQYF	TGTGCCAGCAGCCGGGACCCCGGGACTAGCGGGGGGGCAGCAGATACGCAGTATTTT
.	TRBV4-2	TRBJ1-2	.	CASSPPSGSRGYTF	TGTGCCAGCAGCCCCCCATCGGGTTCAAGAGGCTACACCTTC
medium-sized	TRBV9	TRBJ2-7	TRBD1	CASSTGQGSSYEQYF	TGTGCCAGCAGCACAGGACAGGGGAGCTCCTACGAGCAGTACTTC
.	TRBV4-3	TRBJ2-7	TRBD1	CASSQDTGGYEQYF	TGCGCCAGCAGCCAAGATACAGGGGGCTACGAGCAGTACTTC
.	TRBV6-5	TRBJ1-3	.	CASSYSGGLSGNTIYF	TGTGCCAGCAGTTACTCGGGGGGACTATCTGGAAACACCATATATTTT
.	TRBV18	TRBJ1-1	.	CASSLAHDWQGGDF	TGTGCCAGCTCACTGGCGCATGACTGGCAAGGGGGGGACTTT
.	TRBV5-8	TRBJ1-3	.	CASRVWMGQSSGNTIYF	TGTGCCAGCCGCGTTTGGATGGGCCAGAGCTCTGGAAACACCATATATTTT
.	TRBV6-5	TRBJ1-1	.	CASTQWGGGTEAFF	TGTGCCAGCACCCAGTGGGGCGGCGGCACTGAAGCTTTCTTT
.	TRBV19	TRBJ1-2	.	CASSPQTLYYGYTF	TGTGCCAGTAGTCCCCAGACCCTCTACTATGGCTATACCTTC
.	TRBV30	TRBJ1-5	.	CAWSSGENQPQHF	TGTGCCTGGAGTAGCGGCGAAAATCAGCCCCAGCATTTT
.	TRBV28	TRBJ1-2	.	CASSTLEGLTF	TGTGCCAGCAGTACCTTAGAGGGCTTAACCTTC
.	TRBV11-1	TRBJ1-2	.	CASSLLRAVGYTF	TGTGCCAGCAGCTTACTCAGGGCGGTTGGCTACACCTTC